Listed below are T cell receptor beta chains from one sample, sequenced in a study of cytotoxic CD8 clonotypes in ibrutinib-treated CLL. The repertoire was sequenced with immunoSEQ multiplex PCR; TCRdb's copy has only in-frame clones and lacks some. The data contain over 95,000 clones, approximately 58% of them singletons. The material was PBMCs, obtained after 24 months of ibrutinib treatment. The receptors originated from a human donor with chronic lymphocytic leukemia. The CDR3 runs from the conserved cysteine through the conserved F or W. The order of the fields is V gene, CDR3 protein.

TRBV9,CASSSVDREQYF
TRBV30,CAWSVGGSGETQYF
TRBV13,CASSTRTGGRWEGYTF
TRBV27,CASSQTGTGNTIYF
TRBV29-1,CSAEQGTNEKLFF
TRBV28,CASRRGTGGFSNQPQHF
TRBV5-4,CASSTGGDYGYTF
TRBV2,CASNVGGDYGYTF
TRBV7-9,CASRTSGGQETQYF
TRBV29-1,CSVREGSYNEQFF
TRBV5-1,CASQTRLAGGHEQFF
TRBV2,CASRGLAGGFEQFF
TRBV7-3,CASSLIQGYEQYF
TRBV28,CASSLEGKGYTF
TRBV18,CASSRTGELGYTF
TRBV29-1,CSSTGGALETQYF
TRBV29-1,CSVPWTGPQETQYF
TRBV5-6,CASSKGQVNYNYGYTF
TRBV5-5,CASSLYFDSPLHF
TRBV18,CASSRTGVEKTQYF
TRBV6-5,CASSYSGTGVYEQYF
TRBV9,CASSVASGTFSYEQYF
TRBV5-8,CASSFGQGGDTQYF
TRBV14,CASSQGGSSYNSPLHF
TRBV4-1,CASSQVFRASGGAEETQYF
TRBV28,CASFRRGAHGYTF
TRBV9,CATRMPSGTDTQYF
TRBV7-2,CASSSPGTGAYEQYF
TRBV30,CAWSETVNTEAFF
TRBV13,CASSFGGLTEAFF
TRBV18,CASSPRVGGPETQYF
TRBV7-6,CASSFGTGNNYGYTF
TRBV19,CASTKSSAGGQPQHF
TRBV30,CAWKGDFYEQYF
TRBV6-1,CASTPGSATGELFF
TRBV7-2,CASSIRSTGGAYEQYF
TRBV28,CASRTGTSKPSSTDTQYF
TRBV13,CASSLGQIYGYTF
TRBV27,CASSPGDLQPSSYEQYF
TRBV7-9,CASSRWPRNTIYF
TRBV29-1,CSVDGASGSTDTQYF
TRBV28,CASRLPGQGRDTQYF
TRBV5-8,CASSLGRPGKTLHF
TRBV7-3,CASSIDRSRTYEQYF
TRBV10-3,CASSGTGRHEQYF
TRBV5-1,CASSLHGTEQETQYF
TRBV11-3,CASSLGGTGLDYGYTF
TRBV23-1,CASSQASLSGYSNQPQHF
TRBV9,CASSVATGTANSPLHF
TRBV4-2,CASSQETGTSYNEQFF
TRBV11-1,CASSLDGDEQYF
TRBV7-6,CASSPDGALAKNIQYF
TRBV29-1,CSVVGQGKSNEQFF
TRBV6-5,CASSLRDGNEKLFF